Following are 26 T cell receptor beta chains from one sample sequenced in a study of lymphopenia after photon versus proton radiotherapy. Only in-frame clones appear in the TCRdb table, and some are missing; sequencing was by immunoSEQ multiplex PCR. Found here are about 26,000 clones, 83% of them singletons; the top ten hold under 4.5%. Sequenced here: peripheral blood, sampled from a patient treated with photon-based radiotherapy. Every receptor here comes from a woman in her 50s with pancreatic cancer.

CDR3 coding DNA: TGTGCCAGCTCACGTACCGGGACAGGGAACACCGGGGAGCTGTTTTTT. Protein: CASSRTGTGNTGELFF. This chain connects TRBV27 to TRBJ2-2, with TRBD1 identical over 8 bases. The germline CDR1 and CDR2 sequences are MNHEY and SMNVEV (reference sequence). Trimming cost V 8 bases and J 1 base; bases outside gene matches: 9. The CDR3 is 16 amino acids.

This chain connects TRBV6-5 to TRBJ2-1, with 10 bases fitting TRBD2. Germline CDR1 reads MNHEY; CDR2 reads SVGAGI. The CDR3 consists of 15 residues. V shed 7 bases and J 0 bases; nucleotides not matched to a gene: 3. CDR3 coding DNA: TGTGCCAGCACCCCTAGCGGGGGCTCCTACAATGAGCAGTTCTTC. This encodes CASTPSGGSYNEQFF.

Only a few counts were recorded for this clone. The chain uses TRBV29-1 and TRBJ2-1; TRBD2 might be the D (8 bases). CDR1 is SQVTM, CDR2 ANQGSEA, per germline. V lost 4 bases, J lost 2 bases, and 30 bases lay in between. CDR3 length: 20 residues. The CDR3 DNA is TGCAGCGTTGCGGGACTTGGAGCGGGAGCCCCCAGGGGGGCCTACAATGAGCAGTTCTTC. This translates into CSVAGLGAGAPRGAYNEQFF.

This chain uses TRBV18 with TRBJ2-5, with D possibly being TRBD1 or TRBD2 (6 bases each). Trimming pared 5 bases from V and 5 bases from J, leaving 21 bases between. Germline-derived CDR1 and CDR2 are KGHSH and LQKENI. The CDR3 runs to 16 residues. The CDR3 loop reads CASSSIWDQGRETQYF. The CDR3 DNA is TGTGCCAGCTCAAGCATTTGGGACCAGGGGAGGGAGACCCAGTACTTC.

The gene calls are TRBV27 and TRBJ2-1; D is perhaps TRBD1 or TRBD2 (7 bases each). Trimming took 6 bases from V and 12 from J, leaving 33 bases between them. CDR1 and CDR2 from the germline V gene are MNHEY and SMNVEV (reference sequence). This CDR3 is built from 18 residues. The CDR3 loop reads CASSPRRGSDRVGQGQFF. CDR3 DNA sequence: TGTGCCAGCAGCCCTAGGCGGGGGAGCGACAGGGTTGGGCAGGGGCAGTTCTTC.

The chain joins TRBV19 to TRBJ2-3; D is perhaps TRBD2 (6 bases). CDR3 length equals 15 residues. V lost 3 bases, J lost 0 bases, and 10 bases lay in between. CDR1 LNHDA and CDR2 SQIVND come from the germline V gene (reference sequence). CDR3 DNA sequence: TGTGCCAGTAGTATCCGGCTAGCGAGCACAGATACGCAGTATTTT. This sequence encodes CASSIRLASTDTQYF. The full variable domain, with the rest looked up from reference TRBV19 and TRBJ2-3, is DGGITQSPKYLFRKEGQNVTLSCEQNLNHDAMYWYRQDPGQGLRLIYYSQIVNDFQKGDIAEGYSVSREKKESFPLTVTSAQKNPTAFYLCASSIRLASTDTQYFGPGTRLTVL.

This clone came up once. V gene TRBV5-4 combines with J gene TRBJ2-1; 10 bases agree with TRBD2. Germline V CDR1 and CDR2: SGHNT, YYREEE (reference sequence). Germline trimming cut 0 bases from V and 7 bases from J; bases unmatched to any gene: 4. This CDR3 comprises 15 residues. The CDR3 spells CASSLVDSGGNEQFF. As DNA, the CDR3 is TGTGCCAGCAGCTTGGTCGATAGCGGGGGGAATGAGCAGTTCTTC.

V gene TRBV2 combines with J gene TRBJ1-3; D is ambiguous. Trimming removed 4 bases at V and 0 bases at J, with 4 bases between. The CDR3 is made up of 13 amino acids. Germline loops: CDR1 SNHLY, CDR2 FYNNEI. The CDR3 nucleotides are TGTGCCAGCAGTGGAAGCTCTGGAAACACCATATATTTT. It is translated as CASSGSSGNTIYF.

This clone was detected only a few times. This rearrangement joins TRBV27 to TRBJ1-3, with D possibly TRBD1 on 5 matching bases. The V gene lost 5 bases and the J gene lost 0 bases, with 14 bases spanning the gap. The length of the CDR3 is 16 residues. Germline CDR1 reads MNHEY; CDR2 reads SMNVEV (reference sequence). For the CDR3, the DNA is TGTGCCAGCAGTCCTGGGACTCCTGTCTCTGGAAACACCATATATTTT. This encodes CASSPGTPVSGNTIYF.

The genes are TRBV29-1 and TRBJ1-5; the D gene is possibly TRBD1 (6 bases). This CDR3 comprises 14 residues. CDR1 and CDR2 (germline): SQVTM, ANQGSEA. V lost 5 bases and J lost 0, with 11 bases in between. The CDR3 here is CSVSQGNSNQPQHF. CDR3 DNA sequence: TGCAGCGTTTCACAGGGAAATAGCAATCAGCCCCAGCATTTT. Full variable domain (remainder filled in from reference TRBV29-1 and TRBJ1-5): SAVISQKPSRDICQRGTSLTIQCQVDSQVTMMFWYRQQPGQSLTLIATANQGSEATYESGFVIDKFPISRPNLTFSTLTVSNMSPEDSSIYLCSVSQGNSNQPQHFGDGTRLSIL.

This chain uses TRBV15 with TRBJ1-5; 7 nucleotides line up with TRBD1. The CDR3 runs 15 residues. CDR1 LNHNV and CDR2 YYDKDF come from the germline V gene (reference sequence). V lost 9 bases to trimming and J lost 5 bases; unmatched junction nucleotides: 13. CDR3 sequence reads: CATREGRGNHQPQHF. The CDR3 nucleotides read TGTGCCACAAGGGAGGGCAGGGGGAACCATCAGCCCCAGCATTTT.

The chain is built from TRBV7-6 and TRBJ1-1; perhaps TRBD1 as D (5 bases). Between the trimmed V and J ends, which lost 5 bases and 10 bases, there was a span of 17 bases. Germline-derived CDR1 and CDR2 are SGHVS and FNYEAQ. The CDR3 extends over 13 amino acids. The CDR3 is CASSPPGGRGAFF. CDR3 in DNA: TGTGCCAGCAGCCCCCCGGGGGGAAGGGGAGCTTTCTTT.

This chain connects TRBV10-3 to TRBJ2-7; a possible D gene is TRBD1 (5 bases). V gave up 5 bases and J gave up 5 bases, with 13 bases separating them. The germline CDR1 and CDR2 sequences are ENHRY and SYGVKD. CDR3 length equals 13 residues. The CDR3, as DNA: TGTGCCATCAGTAAGGGGTCTTACGACGAGCAGTACTTC. Amino acids: CAISKGSYDEQYF.

The genes are TRBV7-6 and TRBJ2-7; no definite D call. V was pared by 0 bases and J by 0 bases, with 3 bases between. This CDR3 region has 13 residues. Germline CDR1 is SGHVS and CDR2 is FNYEAQ. DNA for the CDR3: TGTGCCAGCAGCTTAGCAGGCTCCTACGAGCAGTACTTC. This encodes CASSLAGSYEQYF. Complete variable domain (other parts from reference TRBV7-6 and TRBJ2-7): GAGVSQSPRYKVTKRGQDVALRCDPISGHVSLYWYRQALGQGPEFLTYFNYEAQQDKSGLPNDRFSAERPEGSISTLTIQRTEQRDSAMYRCASSLAGSYEQYFGPGTRLTVT.

The CDR3 DNA is TGTGCCTCGAGACAGGGAAGAACCACCGGGGAGCTGTTTTTT. This codes for CASRQGRTTGELFF. This chain uses TRBV6-5 with TRBJ2-2, with 7 bases aligning to TRBD1. The V gene's germline CDR1 is MNHEY and CDR2 SVGAGI. The V gene end was trimmed by 11 bases and the J gene end by 4 bases; junction bases not matched to a gene: 10. The CDR3 has 14 amino acids.

This clone occurred once. The rearrangement links TRBV29-1 to TRBJ2-7, with D uncertain. The CDR3 covers 11 residues. CDR1 and CDR2 (germline): SQVTM, ANQGSEA. V was clipped by 2 bases and J by 7 bases, with 9 bases between them. In nucleotides, the CDR3 is TGCAGCGTTGAATTCGGGCAGGAGCAGTACTTC. Protein: CSVEFGQEQYF.

The chain is built from TRBV29-1 and TRBJ1-2; D remains unclear. Per germline, CDR1 SQVTM and CDR2 ANQGSEA. CDR3 size: 15 residues. Trimming took 7 bases from V and 1 from J, leaving 19 bases between them. The CDR3 DNA follows: TGCAGCGCCACCTCCCACGGGATATATAACTATGGCTACACCTTC. As protein: CSATSHGIYNYGYTF.

The chain couples TRBV14 to TRBJ2-7; TRBD2 aligns across 10 bases. Germline V gene data show CDR1 as SGHDN and CDR2 as FVKESK. With V trimmed by 3 bases and J by 6 bases, 8 bases remained unmatched. CDR3 length: 15 amino acids. CDR3 DNA sequence: TGTGCCAGCAGCCAGATGGGACTAGCGACGTTCGAGCAGTACTTC. This sequence encodes CASSQMGLATFEQYF.

V usage is TRBV7-2 and J usage is TRBJ1-5; possibly TRBD1 for D (5 bases). The germline gives CDR1 SGHTA, CDR2 FQGNSA. V lost 0 bases, J lost 2 bases, and 11 bases lay in between. CDR3 size: 16 residues. Here the CDR3 reads CASSLAIDRGNQPQHF. In DNA form, the CDR3 reads TGTGCCAGCAGCTTAGCGATCGACAGAGGCAATCAGCCCCAGCATTTT.

The chain carries TRBV23-1 and TRBJ1-4; D possibly corresponds to TRBD1 (6 bases). TRBV23-1 is noted as an ORF with a role that remains uncertain. The ends were cut back, 0 bases at V and 1 base at J, with 9 bases in the middle. The CDR3 length is 16 residues. CDR3 in amino acids: CASSQSRGGTNEKLFF. CDR3 nucleotides: TGCGCCAGCAGTCAATCGAGGGGGGGAACTAATGAAAAACTGTTTTTT.

V is TRBV4-1 and J is TRBJ1-5, with 8 bases that match TRBD1. With 1 base clipped from V and 1 base from J, the junction kept 9 bases outside the gene matches. The CDR3 length is 18 residues. Germline CDR1 MGHRA, CDR2 YSYEKL. The CDR3 protein is CASSQGGTGMGSNQPQHF. The DNA for the CDR3 is TGCGCCAGCAGCCAAGGGGGGACAGGCATGGGCAGCAATCAGCCCCAGCATTTT.

This chain joins TRBV15 and TRBJ2-1; TRBD2 matches 9 bases. Trimming at V came to 0 bases and at J to 6 bases, leaving 9 bases not matched to a gene. Germline CDR1 LNHNV, CDR2 YYDKDF (reference sequence). The CDR3 contains 17 residues. CDR3 region: CATSRDLLAGSGNEQFF. For the CDR3, the DNA is TGTGCCACCAGCAGAGATTTACTAGCGGGCTCAGGCAATGAGCAGTTCTTC.

The gene calls are TRBV18 and TRBJ1-1, with 9 bases identical to TRBD1. J gave up 6 bases and V 3 bases, and 8 bases lay outside the gene matches. In germline, CDR1 is KGHSH, CDR2 LQKENI. The CDR3 is made up of 15 amino acids. CDR3 loop: CASSPQGQGSSEAFF. The CDR3 region has the DNA TGTGCCAGCTCACCCCAGGGACAGGGATCATCTGAAGCTTTCTTT.

This rearrangement joins TRBV6-6 to TRBJ2-7; TRBD2 might be the D (6 bases). The germline V and J ends were trimmed by 2 bases and 4 bases, with 12 bases remaining between them. CDR1 is MNHNY and CDR2 is SVGAGI in the germline V gene (reference sequence). The CDR3 is 14 amino acids. CDR3 protein: CASSYALSGYEQYF. CDR3 sequence (DNA): TGTGCCAGCAGTTACGCGCTTAGCGGTTACGAGCAGTACTTC.

The chain links TRBV27 to TRBJ2-2, with 7 bases fitting TRBD1. Losses at the gene ends were 5 bases for V and 1 base for J; bases not matched to a gene: 7. This CDR3 contains 16 residues. Germline loops: CDR1 MNHEY, CDR2 SMNVEV (reference sequence). CDR3 bases: TGTGCCAGCAGTCCTCTGCGGACAGGGAACACCGGGGAGCTGTTTTTT. This codes for CASSPLRTGNTGELFF.

This clone was picked up a small number of times. Distinct nucleotide sequences in the sample also encode this CDR3. V is TRBV6-5 and J is TRBJ1-2; D may be TRBD1 (6 bases). The CDR3 is 14 residues long. Between the trimmed V and J ends, which lost 6 bases and 4 bases, there was a span of 15 bases. Germline values: CDR1 MNHEY, CDR2 SVGAGI. CDR3 in amino acids: CASSQQGPIYGYTF. CDR3 DNA sequence: TGTGCCAGCAGCCAACAGGGCCCTATCTATGGCTACACCTTC.